Listed below are T cell receptor beta chains from one sample, sequenced in a study of CD8+ T cells in alopecia areata. Clones were read by immunoSEQ multiplex PCR, and TCRdb kept only the in-frame ones, dropping some. This table holds 250,000 or so clones, 67% found once. Sequencing used CD4+ T cells sorted from blood, obtained at week 0. The receptors stem from a human donor with alopecia areata. Both conserved end residues are part of each CDR3. D genes are given only for firm matches. Only part of the rows carry a size: once, few, many, or a class if the clone is expanded.

D	size	V	length	J	DNA	CDR3
NA	NA	TRBV11-2	14	TRBJ2-7	TGTGCCAGCAGCCTTGCTCAGGGCCCCTACGAGCAGTACTTC	CASSLAQGPYEQYF
TRBD1	NA	TRBV15	14	TRBJ2-3	TGTGCCACCAGCAGGGACAGGGCCACAGATACGCAGTATTTT	CATSRDRATDTQYF
TRBD1	NA	TRBV11-2	13	TRBJ2-2	TGTGCCAGCAGGACAGGGTACTCCGGGGAGCTGTTTTTT	CASRTGYSGELFF
NA	NA	TRBV29-1	11	TRBJ1-3	TGCAGCGGGACGTCTGGAAACACCATATATTTT	CSGTSGNTIYF
NA	NA	TRBV6-5	13	TRBJ2-2	TGTGCCAGCAGGGAGCCCGCGAGGGACGAGCTGTTTTTT	CASREPARDELFF
NA	NA	TRBV15	13	TRBJ2-7	TGTGCCACCAGCAGAGATTTTTACTACGAGCAGTACTTC	CATSRDFYYEQYF
TRBD2	once	TRBV7-6	15	TRBJ2-2	TGTGCCAGCAGCTTACCGGGACTAAACACCGGGGAGCTGTTTTTT	CASSLPGLNTGELFF
NA	few	TRBV29-1	13	TRBJ2-2	TGCAGCGTTGGGGGGCTAGCGACCGGGGAGCTGTTTTTT	CSVGGLATGELFF
TRBD2	NA	TRBV29-1	13	TRBJ2-3	TGCAGCGTTGTAGCGGGGGTCACAGATACGCAGTATTTT	CSVVAGVTDTQYF
TRBD1	few	TRBV5-1	16	TRBJ1-2	TGCGCCAGCAGCCGGGACCCCGGGACAGGGGGCGTTGGCTACACCTTC	CASSRDPGTGGVGYTF
NA	NA	TRBV7-6	16	TRBJ2-6	TGTGCCAGCAGCCCCAGACTATACTCTGGGGCCAACGTCCTGACTTTC	CASSPRLYSGANVLTF
NA	NA	TRBV2	14	TRBJ2-4	TGTGCCAGCAGACGGTGGCTAGCCAAAAACATTCAGTACTTC	CASRRWLAKNIQYF
NA	NA	TRBV18	13	TRBJ2-4	TGTGCCAGCTCACCACCGGGTAGGGACATTCAGTACTTC	CASSPPGRDIQYF
TRBD2	NA	TRBV5-1	15	TRBJ2-5	TGCGCCAGCAGCCCGGGGACTAGCGGGCTAGAGACCCAGTACTTC	CASSPGTSGLETQYF
NA	NA	TRBV4-1	17	TRBJ2-3	TGCGCCAGCAGCCAAGAGCGGGACGGCGGAAGCACAGATACGCAGTATTTT	CASSQERDGGSTDTQYF
NA	NA	TRBV4-1	15	TRBJ2-7	TGCGCCAGCAGCCAAGGGTGGGACTGGTCCTACGAGCAGTACTTC	CASSQGWDWSYEQYF